This section outlines one TCR beta chain sequence together with its context. This clonotype was detected a few times. The antigen it recognizes is unknown. Base qualities were left out, and no much larger clone turns up one base away. This entry is derived from a study of human T cells and chemical hapten exposure (dated by TCRdb to the early 2020s). General notes on the study: For sensitization, 2% DPC in acetone was applied to a 2 cm by 2 cm area of upper inner arm skin. The patient cohort, mostly female, included alopecia areata with under or over 50% scalp involvement, alopecia totalis and alopecia universalis. Roughly 30 alopecia patients provided blood for TCR sequencing at one to four time points (pre-sensitization, 2, 6 and 24 weeks). In alopecia patients, the study followed how the peripheral blood TCR repertoire changed in vivo over primary and secondary sensitization to diphenylcyclopropenone (DPC), a hapten. Patients additionally received weekly therapeutic DPC doses to the scalp throughout the approximately 25-week study period. Blood samples were taken from patients before sensitization (week 0) and at 2, 6 and about 24 weeks after DPC sensitization. Libraries were combined into a pool for sequencing, and differences in TCR yield between samples came mainly from small differences in library volumes within the pool. Patch testing was done on the upper back using Finn chambers containing 0.01% DPC, and results were scored after 6 days according to International Contact Dermatitis Research Group standards.

The CDR3 measures 17 amino acids from cysteine to phenylalanine. Only the CDR3 DNA is retained, 51 bases long and in frame from the first base. Based on the germline V gene (reference sequence), the CDR1 and CDR2 sequences are SGHAT and FQDESV. Unmatched junction bases come to 14, with V trimmed by 5 bases and J by 7 bases. According to the study, the label for this sample's time point signals: patch test 3, about 24 weeks after DPC sensitization. In the paper's terms, the treatment or condition label means: therapeutic diphenylcyclopropenone sensitization with weekly scalp DPC. At every patch-test visit, the blood draw took place before the patch test was put on. Patients were considered eligible if aged 18 to 70, diagnosed with alopecia and deemed suitable for DPC therapy, and patients were excluded if pregnant. Unfractionated whole blood was collected in Tempus Blood RNA tubes, and total RNA was extracted from that blood.

The full study reports these points: Significantly more large CDR3 similarity clusters were formed by expanded TCRs than by pre-sensitization or healthy control sets, consistent with antigen-driven responses. Because all patients had alopecia, a presumed autoimmune disease, the immune response of the patients might differ from that of healthy individuals. Repeated subsampling changed both the strength of the expansion versus patch-test correlation and the threshold at which the correlation became significant. Patch test score was positively correlated with the number of PT1 expanded TCRs, with significance at thresholds 8, 16 and 32 but not at 4. DPC sensitization did not change how many TCRs were above 1 in 1000 frequency, and no evidence was found of alterations in global repertoire structure.

The library relied on RACE. TCRdb shows the sequencer as NextSeq 500. During library preparation, unique molecular identifiers were attached to individual cDNA molecules so that TCRs could be counted quantitatively and reproducibly. From each blood RNA sample, both TCR alpha and TCR beta chains were sequenced. On the study's bioinformatics: Samples had a median of roughly 87,000 TCRs, with a range from roughly 23,224 to 750,000. V, J and CDR3 annotation of the TCR reads was performed with the Decombinator software suite. To make PS versus PT1 abundance plots, every sample was subsampled to the same number of TCRs (28,000). Expanded TCRs were defined as absent before sensitization and observed at least eight times at the 2-week time point. Using fastp at Q25 and MiXCR, TCRdb reprocessed the public reads and kept productive beta chains. All rows with the same CDR3 protein become a single entry with the most common DNA and genes. These V and J calls rely on TCRdb rather than the paper's analysis. In all, the sample holds about 84,000 distinct CDR3 sequences, and 11% of those were seen once. 3% to 4% of the sample is in the top ten clones.

This sequence uses TRBV11-1 and TRBJ2-1; TRBD2 lines up with 10 middle nucleotides. This receptor was obtained from a woman aged 45-60 years with alopecia areata. Some clones in this sample may be carry-over from other donors' samples. The sample was whole blood, taken in connection with sensitization to the hapten diphenylcyclopropenone (DPC). The bases are TGTGCCAGCAGCCCGAGCCCTAGCGGGAGTAAGAGGAATGAGCAGTTCTTC. This gives the protein CASSPSPSGSKRNEQFF.